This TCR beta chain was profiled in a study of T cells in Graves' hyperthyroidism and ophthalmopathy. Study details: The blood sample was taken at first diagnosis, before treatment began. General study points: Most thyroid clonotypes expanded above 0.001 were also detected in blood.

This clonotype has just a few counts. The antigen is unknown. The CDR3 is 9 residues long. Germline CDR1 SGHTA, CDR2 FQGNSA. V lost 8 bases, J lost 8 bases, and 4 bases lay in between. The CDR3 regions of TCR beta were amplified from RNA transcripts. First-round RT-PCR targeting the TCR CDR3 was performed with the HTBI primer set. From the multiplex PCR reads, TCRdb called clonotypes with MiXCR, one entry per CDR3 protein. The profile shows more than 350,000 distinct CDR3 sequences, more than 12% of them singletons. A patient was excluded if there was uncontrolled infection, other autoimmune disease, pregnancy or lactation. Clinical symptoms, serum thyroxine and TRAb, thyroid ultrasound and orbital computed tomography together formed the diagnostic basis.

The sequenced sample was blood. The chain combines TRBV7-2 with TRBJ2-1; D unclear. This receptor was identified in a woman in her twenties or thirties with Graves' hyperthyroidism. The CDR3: CASGYEQFF. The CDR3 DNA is TGTGCCAGCGGCTATGAGCAGTTCTTC.